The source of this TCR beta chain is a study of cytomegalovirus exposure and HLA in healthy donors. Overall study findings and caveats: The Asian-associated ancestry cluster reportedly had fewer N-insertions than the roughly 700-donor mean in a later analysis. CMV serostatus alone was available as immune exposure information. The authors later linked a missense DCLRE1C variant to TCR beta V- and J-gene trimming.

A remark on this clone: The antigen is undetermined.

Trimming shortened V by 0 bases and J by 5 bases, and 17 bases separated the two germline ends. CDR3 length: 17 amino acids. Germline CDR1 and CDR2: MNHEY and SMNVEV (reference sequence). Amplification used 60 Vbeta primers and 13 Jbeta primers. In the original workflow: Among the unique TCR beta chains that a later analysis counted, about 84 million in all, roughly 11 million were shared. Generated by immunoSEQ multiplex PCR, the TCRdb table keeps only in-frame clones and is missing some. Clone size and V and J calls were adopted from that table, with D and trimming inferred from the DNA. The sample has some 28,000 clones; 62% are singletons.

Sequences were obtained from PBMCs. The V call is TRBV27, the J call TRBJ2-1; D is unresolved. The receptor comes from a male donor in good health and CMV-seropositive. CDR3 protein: CASSLSLVVAPNNEQFF. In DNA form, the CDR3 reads TGTGCCAGCAGTTTATCGTTGGTGGTAGCCCCGAACAATGAGCAGTTCTTC.